The 31 T cell receptor beta chains in this list originate from one sample, sequenced in a study of blood T cell repertoires in COVID-19. Assay used: immunoSEQ multiplex PCR; TCRdb lists only in-frame clones, some missing. The data contain over 100,000 clones, less than 85% of them singletons. The sequencing sample was made of peripheral blood. The receptors were sampled from a human donor in a cohort sampled during active or convalescent COVID-19.

The V gene is TRBV27, the J gene TRBJ1-5; 8 positions match TRBD1. After removal of 1 base from V and 6 bases from J, the junction contained 14 bases not matched to a gene. The V gene's germline CDR1 is MNHEY and CDR2 SMNVEV (reference sequence). The CDR3 is 18 amino acids. The CDR3 loop is CASSLFWAGGSQVQPQHF. The CDR3 DNA reads as TGTGCCAGCAGTTTATTTTGGGCAGGGGGCTCACAAGTTCAGCCCCAGCATTTT.

The genes are TRBV14 and TRBJ2-2; TRBD2 aligns across 9 bases. Germline-derived CDR1 and CDR2 are SGHDN and FVKESK. Trimming took 4 bases from V and 2 from J; bases not matched to a gene: 5. There are 16 residues in the CDR3. The chain's CDR3 is CASSRPGLANTGELFF. CDR3 nucleotides: TGTGCCAGCAGCCGCCCGGGACTAGCTAACACCGGGGAGCTGTTTTTT.

The rearrangement links TRBV7-9 to TRBJ1-3; D unclear. CDR1 SEHNR and CDR2 FQNEAQ come from the germline V gene (reference sequence). The CDR3 length is 16 residues. Trimming cost V 4 bases and J 0 bases, with 13 bases left between them. In DNA form, the CDR3 reads TGTGCCAGCAGCTCGACAACGGGATCCTCTGGAAACACCATATATTTT. This translates into CASSSTTGSSGNTIYF.

Here the CDR3 DNA reads TGCGCCAGCACTCCTCCCGGACTAGCGGGAGAGGAGCAGTACTTC. Amino acid sequence: CASTPPGLAGEEQYF. This chain links TRBV5-1 with TRBJ2-7, with TRBD2 matching 13 bases. This CDR3 spans 15 amino acids. V lost 6 bases to trimming and J lost 7 bases; unmatched junction nucleotides: 10. CDR1 SGHRS and CDR2 YFSETQ come from the germline V gene.

This clone was detected only a few times. The V gene is TRBV7-9, the J gene TRBJ1-5, with 7 bases aligning to TRBD1. CDR3 length: 15 residues. V dropped 5 bases and J dropped 9; count of bases not matched to a gene: 13. Germline CDR1 is SEHNR and CDR2 is FQNEAQ (reference sequence). The CDR3 protein is CASSDHRGVVGPQHF. CDR3 coding DNA: TGTGCCAGCAGCGACCACAGGGGCGTAGTAGGGCCCCAGCATTTT.

The rearrangement links TRBV18 to TRBJ1-4; D is perhaps TRBD1 (6 bases). Germline lookup yields CDR1 KGHSH and CDR2 LQKENI. The germline V and J ends were trimmed by 6 bases and 5 bases, with 19 bases remaining between them. CDR3 size: 16 residues. CDR3 coding DNA: TGTGCCAGCTCCCCTACCCTCGTGCAGGGGAATGAAAAACTGTTTTTT. Its translation is CASSPTLVQGNEKLFF.

The table lists this clone with a count of one. The chain employs TRBV10-3 and TRBJ2-7; a possible D gene is TRBD2 (6 bases). Germline CDR1 reads ENHRY; CDR2 reads SYGVKD. With 6 bases removed from V and 3 bases from J, the gap between germline ends came to 18 bases. The CDR3 has 15 residues. In nucleotides, the CDR3 is TGTGCCATCAGCCACCTGGGGGGATCCTACTACGAGCAGTACTTC. This encodes CAISHLGGSYYEQYF.

This chain links TRBV7-2 with TRBJ2-4; the D gene is possibly TRBD2 (6 bases). The germline CDR1 and CDR2 sequences are SGHTA and FQGNSA. The CDR3 is 14 residues long. Trimming stripped 6 bases from V and 1 base from J, with 10 bases between. The CDR3 DNA reads as TGTGCCAGCAGTTTGACTAGTGCCAAAAACATTCAGTACTTC. Amino acids: CASSLTSAKNIQYF.

This CDR3 reads CASSTGTGKGNTIYF. In nucleotides, the CDR3 is TGTGCCAGCAGCACAGGGACGGGAAAAGGAAACACCATATATTTT. The gene calls are TRBV7-2 and TRBJ1-3, with TRBD1 as a possible D gene (6 bases). The CDR3 contains 15 residues. V was pared by 5 bases and J by 4 bases, with 15 bases between. Germline CDR1 SGHTA, CDR2 FQGNSA.

The rearrangement links TRBV2 to TRBJ2-1; 10 positions match TRBD2. Per the germline V gene, CDR1 is SNHLY and CDR2 is FYNNEI. V shed 9 bases, J shed 2 bases, and the junction held 4 bases outside the gene matches. The CDR3 extends over 14 amino acids. CDR3 nucleotides: TGTGCCAGTCATCTAGCGGGGGCCTACAATGAGCAGTTCTTC. The encoded protein is CASHLAGAYNEQFF.

This clone was seen more than once but under ten times. The chain recombines TRBV15 with TRBJ2-5, with TRBD1 matching over 9 bases. CDR1 and CDR2 (germline): LNHNV, YYDKDF (reference sequence). V lost 3 bases, J lost 5 bases, and 7 bases stayed unmatched. This CDR3 has 15 amino acids. The CDR3 nucleotides read TGTGCCACCAGCAGGGTACAGGGGGCTGTGGAGACCCAGTACTTC. Protein: CATSRVQGAVETQYF.

The genes are TRBV7-2 and TRBJ2-3; D uncertain. The CDR3 length is 13 residues. Germline values: CDR1 SGHTA, CDR2 FQGNSA. Trimming took off 3 bases at V and 2 bases at J, with 6 bases between the two ends. The CDR3 bases are TGTGCCAGCAGCTTGTCCCTCACAGATACGCAGTATTTT. This gives the protein CASSLSLTDTQYF.

As DNA, the CDR3 is TGTGCCAGCAGCTCCGCCAGGTTCCCGGGACTACGCACAGATACGCAGTATTTT. It specifies CASSSARFPGLRTDTQYF. The chain links TRBV11-2 to TRBJ2-3; TRBD2 aligns across 7 bases. Trimming at V came to 4 bases and at J to 1 base, leaving 14 bases not matched to a gene. Germline CDR1 and CDR2: SGHAT and FQNNGV. The CDR3 runs 18 residues.

This chain's CDR3 is CATSSLGTVENIQYF. For the CDR3, the DNA is TGTGCCACCAGCAGTCTTGGGACAGTCGAAAACATTCAGTACTTC. The chain combines TRBV15 with TRBJ2-4, with 7 bases that match TRBD1. Germline values: CDR1 LNHNV, CDR2 YYDKDF (reference sequence). With V trimmed by 3 bases and J by 5 bases, 7 bases remained unmatched. This CDR3 is 15 amino acids long.

This chain joins TRBV5-1 and TRBJ2-1; D remains ambiguous. In germline, CDR1 is SGHRS, CDR2 YFSETQ. The V and J ends lost 2 bases and 0 bases respectively, with 12 bases between them. This CDR3 comprises 16 residues. The CDR3 loop reads CASSFEESSSYNEQFF. For the CDR3, the DNA is TGCGCCAGCAGCTTTGAGGAATCCAGCTCCTACAATGAGCAGTTCTTC.

This chain links TRBV11-2 with TRBJ2-1; TRBD2 matches 16 bases. The CDR3 loop spans 17 amino acids. Germline CDR1 SGHAT, CDR2 FQNNGV. The ends lost 1 base at V and 9 bases at J; junction bases unmatched: 6. The CDR3 bases are TGTGCCAGCAGCTTAGTAGGGACTAGCGGGGGGGCTTTTGAGCAGTTCTTC. This translates into CASSLVGTSGGAFEQFF.

This chain connects TRBV18 to TRBJ2-1; 16 bases line up with TRBD2. The CDR3 consists of 20 residues. Germline trimming cut 4 bases from V and 8 bases from J; bases unmatched to any gene: 17. CDR1 and CDR2 (germline): KGHSH, LQKENI. Here the CDR3 reads CASSLRKGTSGRAGDYEQFF. The CDR3 nucleotides read TGTGCCAGCTCACTCCGAAAGGGGACTAGCGGGAGGGCCGGAGATTATGAGCAGTTCTTC.

The genes are TRBV3-1 (or the pseudogene TRBV3-2) and TRBJ2-4; 8 bases align to TRBD2. After removal of 0 bases from V and 0 bases from J, the junction contained 13 bases not matched to a gene. The V gene's germline CDR1 is LGHDT and CDR2 YNNKEL (reference sequence). This CDR3 contains 20 residues. The CDR3 DNA is TGTGCCAGCAGCCAAGATCCTGGTAGTAGCGGGGTAATAGCCAAAAACATTCAGTACTTC. Translated: CASSQDPGSSGVIAKNIQYF.

This rearrangement joins TRBV6-5 to TRBJ1-1, with 7 bases that match TRBD1. The CDR3 loop spans 14 amino acids. The V and J ends lost 5 bases and 5 bases, in that order; junction bases with no gene match: 8. Germline assignment: CDR1 MNHEY and CDR2 SVGAGI. CDR3 nucleotides: TGTGCCAGCAGTACCGGACAGGTTTGGACTGAAGCTTTCTTT. Its translation is CASSTGQVWTEAFF.

For this clone: The sample carries other DNA sequences with the same CDR3. The chain employs TRBV7-6 and TRBJ2-3, with 7 bases aligning to TRBD2. Germline trimming cut 3 bases from V and 1 base from J; bases unmatched to any gene: 4. Per germline, CDR1 SGHVS and CDR2 FNYEAQ. There are 15 residues in the CDR3. CDR3 sequence (DNA): TGTGCCAGCAGCTTGGGGGGGGGTCGCACAGATACGCAGTATTTT. This encodes CASSLGGGRTDTQYF.

The chain uses TRBV6-1 and TRBJ2-7; D perhaps matches TRBD1 (5 bases). Germline CDR1 reads MNHNS; CDR2 reads SASEGT. V shed 1 base and J shed 6 bases, with 22 bases lying between them. The CDR3 contains 17 residues. This CDR3 reads CASSEVRGGQNTPEQYF. DNA for the CDR3: TGTGCCAGCAGTGAAGTTAGGGGTGGGCAGAACACACCCGAGCAGTACTTC.

The chain has TRBV6-2 or TRBV6-3 and TRBJ2-1; 7 bases line up with TRBD2. V trimming: 5 bases; J trimming: 7 bases; junction bases outside the gene matches: 11. The CDR3 consists of 15 residues. The germline V gene encodes CDR1 MNHEY and CDR2 SVGEGT. The CDR3 sequence is CASSPLTGRRNEQFF. The CDR3 DNA reads TGTGCCAGCAGTCCCCTAACCGGGAGGAGGAATGAGCAGTTCTTC.

The V call is TRBV7-2, the J call TRBJ2-2, with 11 nucleotides matching TRBD2. Germline CDR1 is SGHTA and CDR2 is FQGNSA. This CDR3 is 17 amino acids long. Unmatched junction bases numbered 7, after V lost 1 base and J lost 6 bases. As DNA, the CDR3 is TGTGCCAGCAGCTTAGGGTCACTAGCGGGAGTCGCCGGGGAGCTGTTTTTT. It yields the protein CASSLGSLAGVAGELFF.

This clone has a single count. In nucleotides, the CDR3 is TGTGCCAGCAGGAATAGCTTCAGGGCTCAGCCCCAGCATTTT. Protein: CASRNSFRAQPQHF. J is TRBJ1-5 and V is TRBV2; D is possibly TRBD1 (5 bases). The V gene lost 6 bases and the J gene lost 6 bases, with 15 bases spanning the gap. The germline CDR1 and CDR2 sequences are SNHLY and FYNNEI. CDR3 size: 14 residues.

CDR3 sequence (DNA): TGCGCCAGCAGCCAAGATCTGGGGGGAGGGCTCTCCTACGAGCAGTACTTC. Its protein product is CASSQDLGGGLSYEQYF. V and J are TRBV4-3 and TRBJ2-7; 7 bases are shared with TRBD2. With V trimmed by 0 bases and J by 0 bases, 8 bases remained unmatched. CDR1 and CDR2 (germline): LGHNA, YSLEER. The CDR3 has 17 residues.

The V gene is TRBV6-5, the J gene TRBJ2-5; the match to TRBD2 covers 8 bases. This CDR3 spans 15 amino acids. The germline gives CDR1 MNHEY, CDR2 SVGAGI. V lost 6 bases to trimming and J lost 2 bases; unmatched junction nucleotides: 8. CDR3 sequence (DNA): TGTGCCAGCAGCGGGAGGGGGACCCGTCAAGAGACCCAGTACTTC. Residues: CASSGRGTRQETQYF.

V gene TRBV19 combines with J gene TRBJ2-1; D not resolved. The V end was cut by 6 bases, the J end by 0 bases, with 12 bases between. Germline V gene lookup returns CDR1 LNHDA and CDR2 SQIVND (reference sequence). CDR3 length equals 15 residues. The CDR3 here is CASSPFPSSYNEQFF. The DNA for the CDR3 is TGTGCCAGTAGCCCTTTCCCGAGCTCCTACAATGAGCAGTTCTTC.

V and J are TRBV9 and TRBJ2-7; D perhaps matches TRBD1 (6 bases). Germline lookup yields CDR1 SGDLS and CDR2 YYNGEE. V lost 0 bases and J lost 0, with 10 bases in between. The CDR3 loop spans 15 amino acids. CDR3 nucleotides: TGTGCCAGCAGCGTAGCTCCAGGGGACTCCTACGAGCAGTACTTC. Amino acid sequence: CASSVAPGDSYEQYF.

This clone was found once. The same CDR3 also results from other DNA sequences found in this sample. This sequence joins TRBV7-2 and TRBJ1-5; 7 bases are a match to TRBD1. Germline loops: CDR1 SGHTA, CDR2 FQGNSA. The CDR3 runs 13 residues. With V trimmed by 1 base and J by 8 bases, 2 bases remained unmatched. The DNA of the CDR3 is TGTGCCAGCAGCTTAGGACAGGGAGAGCCCCAGCATTTT. It codes for CASSLGQGEPQHF.

The V gene is TRBV6-2 or TRBV6-3, the J gene TRBJ2-1, with TRBD2 matching over 12 bases. Looked up from germline, CDR1 is MNHEY and CDR2 is SVGEGT. J gave up 5 bases and V 4 bases, and 9 bases lay outside the gene matches. The length of the CDR3 is 17 residues. The CDR3 nucleotides are TGTGCCAGCAGTTTGAGGACTAGCGGGACCATAAACAATGAGCAGTTCTTC. This sequence encodes CASSLRTSGTINNEQFF.

The genes are TRBV19 and TRBJ1-3; D is unclear. The CDR3 is made up of 15 amino acids. Germline loops: CDR1 LNHDA, CDR2 SQIVND (reference sequence). Trimming took off 8 bases at V and 4 bases at J, with 18 bases between the two ends. The CDR3 coding sequence is TGTGCCAGTGGTCCGAGAGGGTCTGTAGGAAACACCATATATTTT. Its protein product is CASGPRGSVGNTIYF.